This section outlines one TCR beta chain sequence together with its context. Its target antigen remains unknown. No base quality values were provided; no much bigger clone lies one nucleotide off. The cohort comprised 550 to 700 healthy bone marrow donors. At the time of sampling, every cohort member was nominally healthy, though immune exposures that went unrecorded were likely present. The donor tested CMV seropositive, placing the donor among the roughly 300 seropositive members of the cohort. A peripheral blood sample was provided by each donor, and peripheral blood mononuclear cells were used for TCR beta sequencing. The Qiagen DNeasy Blood Extraction Kit was used to extract genomic DNA from the blood cell samples. Library creation used the immunoSEQ multiplex PCR assay. For the multiplex PCR, a mixture combining 60 forward primers for TCR Vbeta segments and 13 reverse primers for TCR Jbeta segments was used. A multiplex PCR assay on genomic DNA amplified the CDR3 region of rearranged TCR beta genes. Amplified TCR beta libraries were sequenced as 87-base-pair reads on the Illumina HiSeq System. Per the original workflow: A later analysis counted some 74 million unique TCR beta chains across the 670 or so repertoires, and some 12 million of these chains were shared by at least two donors. Raw reads were error-corrected and collapsed into unique sequences with a nearest-neighbor algorithm that merged closely related sequences to remove PCR and sequencing errors. Alignment of CDR3 sequences to IMGT reference sequences was used to assign V, D and J gene segments. For a sequence to be retained, a match of at least six nucleotides was required to both a V gene segment and a J gene segment. A rearrangement counted as productive if the CDR3 had no stop codons and remained in frame with V and J, and every other rearrangement counted as non-productive. CDR3 was defined according to IMGT convention as the region running from the second conserved V-encoded cysteine to the conserved J-encoded phenylalanine. Sequences without an unambiguous match to a single V gene segment were excluded from the earlier analysis of 500 to 700 of the donors. In an earlier analysis of a few hundred of the donors, V segments were called functional above 56.7% productive rearrangements and were called segregating when the between-donor standard deviation exceeded 5%. A statistical classification framework was developed to diagnose cytomegalovirus status using the catalog of TCR beta chain sequences. V and J gene assignment, in a later analysis, came from comparing TCR nucleotide sequences with IMGT/GENE-DB human TR gene sequences. In a later analysis, CDR3 sequences and most-parsimonious VDJ recombination scenarios were assigned using the TCRdist pipeline. A later analysis defined each TCR beta chain by its CDR3 amino acid sequence plus V-gene family, and excluded reads lacking a unique V-gene family. As a way to deal with suspected cross-contamination and a sequencing artifact, a later analysis dropped roughly 600 nucleotide sequences that were highly shared and had low generation probability. In a later analysis, a clonal expansion index was calculated for each public chain from normalized within-repertoire ranks of inferred template counts. In a later analysis, generation probabilities were computed with a VDJ recombination model fitted to out-of-frame rearrangements, and the resulting probabilities were checked against IGoR. In a later analysis, TCR-TCR, TCR-HLA and TCR-CMV co-occurrence was scored with hypergeometric tests, and a repertoire-size bias correction was applied to TCR pairs. False discovery rates were estimated in a later analysis by permuting HLA or CMV assignments 20 times. In a later analysis, co-occurring TCRs were grouped using DBSCAN, and TCRdist sequence similarity was added for clustering within HLA-allele-positive subsets. For co-occurrence clustering, repertoires with fewer than 30,000 or more than 120,000 public chains were excluded, along with five repertoires with anomalous nucleotide sharing. As stored in TCRdb, this immuneACCESS dataset retains in-frame rearrangements with V and J assigned. A fraction of the clones does not appear; measured against another copy, unresolved V genes explain less than half of the discrepancy, and the remainder lacks a known reason. The V and J calls and clone size were taken over from that table, and D and trimming were inferred from the DNA. The sample has approximately 160,000 clones on record, almost 85% of them singletons. 5% to 6.5% of the sample belongs to the ten largest clones.

Trimming costs V 1 base and J 7 bases, and their ends lie 17 bases apart. The CDR3 has 16 amino acids, counting the end cysteine and phenylalanine. Of the read, only the CDR3 DNA is kept; its 48 bases are in frame from base 1. From the germline V gene, CDR1 is KGHSH and CDR2 is LQKENI. The data belong to a study of cytomegalovirus exposure and HLA in healthy donors (dated by TCRdb to the late 2010s). In the study overall: In an earlier analysis of under 600 of the donors, 250 to 300 Gb of sequence data and 120 million or so unique TCR beta sequences from 150 million to 200 million T cells were reported. Four or five DR-DQ haplotypes were treated as single units for association and clustering because of strong linkage in the cohort. Genome-wide SNP genotypes for about 55% of the roughly 670 donors were used in a later genetic analysis, which treated that subset as a discovery cohort. An early release that covered approximately 600 HLA-typed donors contained around 330 gigabases of sequencing data and tens of millions of unique TCR sequences. Along with the roughly 610-subject first cohort, a separate validation cohort of some 130 different subjects was used. Among approximately 370 genotyped donors of the cohort, an average of roughly 230,000 unique TCR beta nucleotide sequences was sequenced per donor, of which 15% to 20% were non-productive. Donor age, sex, ethnicity and CMV serostatus were collected together with the repertoire data. Rather than drawing on any new phenotypic data, the later analysis identified candidate immune exposures from TCR beta sequences and the way those sequences occurred across donors. An earlier analysis of several hundred of the donors applied high-throughput TCR beta sequencing to assess whether each TCR beta V gene segment acted as functional or pseudogenic. The study aimed to test whether signatures of past pathogen exposure could be identified by cataloging public T cell receptors. To predict cytomegalovirus infection status, the study brought together high-throughput TCR immunosequencing, statistical association of individual TCRs with disease status, and machine learning. Every repertoire in the discovery cohort had been generated on one and the same sequencing platform. Using immunosequencing, the study profiled T cell repertoires from 666 subjects and related those repertoires to cytomegalovirus serostatus. Among the approximately 420 genotyped donors, under 90% belonged to the genetic ancestry cluster associated with self-reported Caucasian donors. Typing coverage differed by locus: A, B, C, DRB1 and DQB1 were typed in roughly 620-630 donors, DQA1 in 500 to 550, DPA1 in 600 to 610, and DPB1 in 472. HLA typing included class I and class II loci at four-digit resolution. A later analysis re-analyzed previously published TCR beta repertoires from 600 to 850 donors and added high-resolution HLA genotyping to study TCR occurrence patterns.

Study-level results and caveats: Because counts were too low, seventeen rarely observed V segments, including chromosome 9 orphons, were excluded from the earlier analysis of a few hundred of the donors. According to a later analysis, most CMV-associated TCR beta chains appeared to be HLA-restricted, and the HLA associations seemed to be driven largely by CMV exposure. The authors suggested that the approach could potentially be extended to other disease states and immunological phenotypes. A later analysis reported that several top co-occurrence clusters appeared linked to parvovirus B19, influenza, CMV and Epstein-Barr virus. Because the 87-base-pair reads could not distinguish some IMGT-functional V segments, including TRBV6-2 and TRBV6-3, those segments were excluded. The presence/absence analyses assumed that sequencing depth was roughly uniform across donors, and that assumption may not be true. A few of the identified cytomegalovirus-associated TCR beta chains were confirmed in vitro to be specific for cytomegalovirus antigens. Assigning TCR associations to individual alleles was difficult when HLA alleles, especially DR and DQ, strongly co-occurred. Correlated functional status among segregating V segments might be attributable to linkage disequilibrium, but an unknown experimental factor could not be ruled out. At a false discovery rate of 0.05, a later analysis linked approximately 18,000 TCR beta sequences to specific HLA alleles. Immune exposure information for the cohort was limited to CMV serostatus. Across donors, most TCR sequences were observed very rarely, whereas some public TCRs were present in many individuals. A later analysis found that TCR association rates varied across HLA loci, with DRB1 alleles showing the most associated TCRs and HLA-C alleles the fewest. A later genetic analysis reported fewer N-insertions in productive TCRs among donors in an Asian-associated ancestry cluster than the roughly 700-donor mean. Because HLA typing was missing for some donors at each locus, association tests included only the typed subset. In an earlier analysis of roughly 560 of the donors, most TCR beta V segments were observed in productive rearrangements about 90% or about 30% of the time, broadly matching IMGT annotations. The study gave a list of some 150 TCR beta chains associated with cytomegalovirus. A group of highly shared sequence variants was considered likely to be a technical artifact of the sequencing pipeline. A later analysis found that HLA-associated TCR beta chains were more clonally expanded and had lower generation probabilities than equally common non-associated chains. In this cohort, only TCR beta chains were sequenced, and detectable features were limited by the absence of alpha or paired-chain data. The classifier was reported to diagnose cytomegalovirus status with high specificity and sensitivity in both the original cohort and the validation cohort. A further reported finding was that TCR beta sequences accurately predicted the HLA-A and HLA-B alleles for most subjects in the first cohort. V-gene and J-gene trimming of TCR beta chains was associated with a missense DCLRE1C variant in a later genetic analysis, and the association was replicated in an independent cohort.

This receptor chain uses TRBV18 and TRBJ1-5; perhaps TRBD1 is the D gene, with 6 bases matching. The receptor's source is a man aged 30 to 45 in good health and CMV-seropositive. Sequencing was done on a sample of PBMCs. The nucleotide sequence is given as TGTGCCAGCTCACCACAAGGACAGCTCAACCCCCAGCCCCAGCATTTT. Its protein product is CASSPQGQLNPQPQHF.